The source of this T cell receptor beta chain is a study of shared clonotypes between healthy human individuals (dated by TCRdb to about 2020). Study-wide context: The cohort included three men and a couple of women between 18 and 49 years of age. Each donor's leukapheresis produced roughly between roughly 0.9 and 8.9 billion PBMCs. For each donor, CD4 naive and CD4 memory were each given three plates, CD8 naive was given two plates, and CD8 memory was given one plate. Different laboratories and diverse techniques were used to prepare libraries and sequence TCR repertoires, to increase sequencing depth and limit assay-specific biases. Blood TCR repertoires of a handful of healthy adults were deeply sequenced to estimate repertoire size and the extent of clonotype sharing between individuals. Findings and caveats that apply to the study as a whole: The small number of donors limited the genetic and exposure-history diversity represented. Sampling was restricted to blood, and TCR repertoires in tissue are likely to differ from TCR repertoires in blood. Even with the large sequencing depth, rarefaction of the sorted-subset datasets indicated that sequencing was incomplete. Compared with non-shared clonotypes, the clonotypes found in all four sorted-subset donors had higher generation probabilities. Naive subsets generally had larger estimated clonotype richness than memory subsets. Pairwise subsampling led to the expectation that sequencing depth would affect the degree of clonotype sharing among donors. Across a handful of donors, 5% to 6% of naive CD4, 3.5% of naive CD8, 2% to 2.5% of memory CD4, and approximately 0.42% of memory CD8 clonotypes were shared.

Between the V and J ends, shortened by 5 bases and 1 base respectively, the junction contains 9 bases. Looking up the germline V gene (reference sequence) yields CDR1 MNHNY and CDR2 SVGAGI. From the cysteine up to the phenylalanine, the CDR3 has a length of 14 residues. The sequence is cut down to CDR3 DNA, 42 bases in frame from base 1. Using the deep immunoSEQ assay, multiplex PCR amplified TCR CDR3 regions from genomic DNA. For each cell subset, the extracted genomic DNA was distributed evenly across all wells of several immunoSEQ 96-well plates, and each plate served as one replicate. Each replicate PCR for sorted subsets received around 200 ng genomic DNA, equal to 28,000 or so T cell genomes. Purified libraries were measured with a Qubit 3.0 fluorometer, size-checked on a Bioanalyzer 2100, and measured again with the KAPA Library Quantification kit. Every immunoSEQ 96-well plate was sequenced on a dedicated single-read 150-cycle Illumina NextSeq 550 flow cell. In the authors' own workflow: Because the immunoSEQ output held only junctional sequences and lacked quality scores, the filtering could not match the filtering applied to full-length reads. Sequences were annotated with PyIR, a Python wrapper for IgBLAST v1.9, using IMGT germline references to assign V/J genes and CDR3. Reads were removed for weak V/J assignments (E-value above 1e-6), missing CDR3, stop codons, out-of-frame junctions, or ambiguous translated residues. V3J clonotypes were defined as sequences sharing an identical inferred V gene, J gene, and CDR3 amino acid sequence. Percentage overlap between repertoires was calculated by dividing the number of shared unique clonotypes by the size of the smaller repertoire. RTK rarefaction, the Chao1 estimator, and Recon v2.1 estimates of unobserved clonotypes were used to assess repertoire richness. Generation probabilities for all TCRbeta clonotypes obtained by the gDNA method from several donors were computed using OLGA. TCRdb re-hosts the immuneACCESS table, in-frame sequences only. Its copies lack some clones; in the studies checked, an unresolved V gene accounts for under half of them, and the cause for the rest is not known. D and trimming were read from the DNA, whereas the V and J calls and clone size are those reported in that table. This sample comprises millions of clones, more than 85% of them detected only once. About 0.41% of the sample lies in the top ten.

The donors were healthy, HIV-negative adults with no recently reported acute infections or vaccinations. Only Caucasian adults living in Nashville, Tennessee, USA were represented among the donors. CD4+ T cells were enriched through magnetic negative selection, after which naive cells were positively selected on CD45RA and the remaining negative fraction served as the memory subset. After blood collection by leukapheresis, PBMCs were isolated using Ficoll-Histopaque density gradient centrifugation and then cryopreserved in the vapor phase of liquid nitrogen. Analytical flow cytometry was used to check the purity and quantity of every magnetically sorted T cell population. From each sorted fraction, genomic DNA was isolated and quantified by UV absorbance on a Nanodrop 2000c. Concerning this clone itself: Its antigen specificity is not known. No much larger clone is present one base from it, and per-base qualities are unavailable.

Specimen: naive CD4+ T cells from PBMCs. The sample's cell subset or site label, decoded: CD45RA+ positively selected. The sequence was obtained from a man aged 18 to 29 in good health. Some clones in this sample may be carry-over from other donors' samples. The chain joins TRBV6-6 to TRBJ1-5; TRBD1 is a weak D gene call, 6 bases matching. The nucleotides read TGTGCCAGCAGTCTACAGGGAAGCAATCAGCCCCAGCATTTT. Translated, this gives CASSLQGSNQPQHF.